This passage covers 2 T cell receptor beta chains from one sample sequenced in a study of T cells after yellow fever vaccination. MiXCR was run by TCRdb on the 5' RACE reads, yielding one entry per CDR3 protein. In the table there are about 400,000 distinct CDR3 sequences, roughly 6.1% of which are singletons. Source: PBMCs, taken 5 days after the yellow fever booster vaccination. These TCRs come from a man younger than 40 who received the YFV17D yellow fever vaccine.

This clonotype occurred many times. This chain connects TRBV7-2 to TRBJ2-7, with 12 nucleotides matching TRBD1. V was pared by 5 bases and J by 6 bases, with 8 bases of the junction left unmatched. The CDR3 totals 15 residues. Germline V gene data show CDR1 as SGHTA and CDR2 as FQGNSA. CDR3 region: CASSRAPGQGAEQYF. The CDR3 nucleotides are TGTGCCAGCAGCCGAGCTCCGGGACAGGGGGCCGAGCAGTACTTC. Variable domain in full (rest from reference TRBV7-2 and TRBJ2-7): GAGVSQSPSNKVTEKGKDVELRCDPISGHTALYWYRQSLGQGLEFLIYFQGNSAPDKSGLPSDRFSAERTGGSVSTLTIQRTQQEDSAVYLCASSRAPGQGAEQYFGPGTRLTVT.

Concerning this clonotype itself: A junction end diverges from the germline sequence, so it may reflect a read error. The J gene is TRBJ2-2, the V gene TRBV7-7; possible D gene TRBD1, 6 bases. The germline gives CDR1 SSHAT, CDR2 FNYEAQ (reference sequence). The CDR3 is 14 amino acids. The DNA for the CDR3 is TGTGCTAGCAGCTTAGCGACAGGAACCGGGGAGCTGTTTTTT. As protein: CASSLATGTGELFF.